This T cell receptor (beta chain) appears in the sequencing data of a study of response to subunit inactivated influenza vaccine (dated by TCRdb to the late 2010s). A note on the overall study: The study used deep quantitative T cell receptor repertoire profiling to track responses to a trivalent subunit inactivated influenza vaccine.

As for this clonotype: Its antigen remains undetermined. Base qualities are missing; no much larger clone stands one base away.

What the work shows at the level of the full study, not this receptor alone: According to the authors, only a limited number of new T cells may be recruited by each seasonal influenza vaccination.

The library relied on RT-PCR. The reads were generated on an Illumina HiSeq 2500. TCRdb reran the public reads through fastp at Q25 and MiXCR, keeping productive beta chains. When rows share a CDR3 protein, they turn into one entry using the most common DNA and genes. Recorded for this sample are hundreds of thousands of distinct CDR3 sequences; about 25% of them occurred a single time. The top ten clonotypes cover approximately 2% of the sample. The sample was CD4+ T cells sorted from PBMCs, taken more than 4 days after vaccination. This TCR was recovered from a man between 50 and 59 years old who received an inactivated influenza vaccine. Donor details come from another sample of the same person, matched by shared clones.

The bases read TGTGCCAGCAGCCAGGGGTTCTACGAGCAGTACTTC. This is translated as CASSQGFYEQYF. The rearranged segments are TRBV14 and TRBJ2-7; the D gene identity is not certain. The junction carries 6 bases between V and J, which are trimmed by 3 bases and 3 bases respectively. CDR1 and CDR2 are drawn from the germline V gene: SGHDN, FVKESK. The CDR3 sequence holds 12 residues, the cysteine and phenylalanine included. Just CDR3 DNA is preserved here, 36 bases in frame from base 1.